Listed here are 10 T cell receptor beta chains from one sample, sequenced in a study of T-cell memory formation after mild COVID-19. TCRdb recomputed calls from the 5' RACE reads with MiXCR, one row per CDR3 protein. The repertoire holds about 110,000 distinct CDR3 sequences, 18% seen once, with 5% to 6.5% in the top ten. The source material was PBMCs or a T cell subset sorted from them (not recorded which). The receptors were sampled from a man younger than 35 who had mild COVID-19 (a few samples of this study predate the infection). Cell type and time point are not known.

This clonotype occurred a few times. V is TRBV24-1 and J is TRBJ2-1, with D unresolved. Germline CDR1 is KGHDR and CDR2 is SFDVKD. There are 12 residues in the CDR3. V gave up 1 base and J gave up 13 bases, with 10 bases separating them. The CDR3 loop is CATSDFAGSQFF. CDR3 nucleotides: TGTGCCACCAGTGATTTCGCAGGAAGCCAGTTCTTC.

This chain uses TRBV5-1 with TRBJ2-4, with D perhaps assigned TRBD1 or TRBD2 (5 bases each). The germline gives CDR1 SGHRS, CDR2 YFSETQ. The CDR3 is made up of 17 amino acids. The V gene lost 3 bases and the J gene lost 0 bases, with 16 bases spanning the gap. As DNA, the CDR3 is TGCGCCAGCAGCTCGGGGCCGACAGTTCTAGCCAAAAACATTCAGTACTTC. This codes for CASSSGPTVLAKNIQYF.

This clonotype was counted between two and nine times. The chain uses TRBV7-2 and TRBJ2-7; 8 positions match TRBD2. The CDR3 sequence is 14 residues long. Germline CDR1 is SGHTA and CDR2 is FQGNSA. The V gene end was trimmed by 6 bases and the J gene end by 3 bases; junction bases not matched to a gene: 7. In nucleotides, the CDR3 is TGTGCCAGCAGTTCCGGGACTAGTGGCTACGAGCAGTACTTC. This sequence encodes CASSSGTSGYEQYF.

The J gene is TRBJ2-1, the V gene TRBV6-5, with 8 bases fitting TRBD1. V lost 5 bases, J lost 3 bases, and 6 bases stayed unmatched. This CDR3 comprises 15 residues. Germline-derived CDR1 and CDR2 are MNHEY and SVGAGI. In nucleotides, the CDR3 is TGTGCCAGCAGTGATTGGGGACAGGACTACAATGAGCAGTTCTTC. This encodes CASSDWGQDYNEQFF.

This clonotype was seen a handful of times. This chain links TRBV7-3 with TRBJ2-1; either TRBD1 or TRBD2 may supply D (5 bases each). This CDR3 spans 12 amino acids. Germline V lookup: CDR1 SGHTA, CDR2 FQGTGA. V was trimmed by 2 bases and J by 9 bases, leaving 8 bases between them. The CDR3 DNA reads TGTGCCAGCAGCTTAGATGGGGGTGAGCAGTTCTTC. Residues: CASSLDGGEQFF.

This clonotype has more than one count but fewer than ten. The V and J genes are TRBV20-1 and TRBJ2-7; 7 bases map to TRBD2. J lost 1 base, V lost 4 bases, and 1 base had no gene match. The CDR3 runs 12 residues. Germline loops: CDR1 DFQATT, CDR2 SNEGSKA (reference sequence). CDR3 region: CSAMRGSYEQYF. DNA of the CDR3: TGCAGTGCTATGCGGGGGTCCTACGAGCAGTACTTC.

In its sample, this clonotype was seen a few times. The V gene is TRBV18, the J gene TRBJ1-5; D unresolved. Trimming stripped 6 bases from V and 0 bases from J, with 9 bases between. The CDR3 extends over 14 amino acids. Germline CDR1 reads KGHSH; CDR2 reads LQKENI. The CDR3 nucleotides read TGTGCCAGCTCCACGACGGATAGCAATCAGCCCCAGCATTTT. Translating it yields CASSTTDSNQPQHF.

This clonotype was picked up a small number of times. The rearrangement uses TRBV12-3 or TRBV12-4 and TRBJ2-1; possibly TRBD1 for D (5 bases). V lost 4 bases and J 10 bases, leaving 11 bases between the germline ends. There are 12 residues in the CDR3. The CDR3 bases are TGTGCCAGCAGTTCGTCCCACAGGGAGCAGTTCTTC. Its protein is CASSSSHREQFF.

V usage is TRBV15 and J usage is TRBJ2-5, with 7 bases aligning to TRBD1. Trimming at V came to 6 bases and at J to 2 bases, leaving 3 bases not matched to a gene. Germline V lookup: CDR1 LNHNV, CDR2 YYDKDF (reference sequence). The CDR3 runs 13 residues. Written as DNA, the CDR3 is TGTGCCACCAGGACAGGGTTGCAAGAGACCCAGTACTTC. Protein: CATRTGLQETQYF.

The chain links TRBV4-2 to TRBJ2-5; D is unresolved. CDR1 and CDR2 (germline): LGHNA, YNFKEQ. This CDR3 is built from 14 residues. With 1 base removed from V and 1 base from J, the gap between germline ends came to 7 bases. The CDR3 DNA follows: TGTGCCAGCAGCCAAGTTGCTGGCCAAGAGACCCAGTACTTC. Its translation is CASSQVAGQETQYF.